The clone carrying this T cell receptor beta chain was observed once. This entry is derived from a study of T cells in tumors after PD-1 blockade. Assay used: immunoSEQ multiplex PCR; TCRdb lists only in-frame clones, some missing. The sample consists of fewer than 9,500 clones, 65% to 70% of them appearing once. Germline V gives CDR1 SGHNT, CDR2 YENEEA. V lost 5 bases and J lost 4; bases outside the gene matches: 4. The CDR3 has 16 residues. This sample comprised tumor tissue, obtained after anti-PD-1 treatment. The V gene is TRBV11-3, the J gene TRBJ2-3, with TRBD2 matching 15 bases. This clonotype was obtained from a human donor with basal cell carcinoma. The CDR3 bases are TGTGCCAGCAGCAAAGGGACTAGCGGGAGGTCAGATACGCAGTATTTT. Its protein product is CASSKGTSGRSDTQYF.